The clone carrying this TCR beta chain was counted once. CDR1 and CDR2 (germline): SNHLY, FYNNEI. The CDR3 consists of 16 residues. The V and J ends lost 3 bases and 1 base respectively, with 12 bases between them. This sample is drawn from a study of T cells in tumors and immune-related adverse events. Profiled with immunoSEQ multiplex PCR; TCRdb holds only in-frame clones, not every one. The profile shows about 22,000 clones, approximately 90% of them singletons. This specimen was lymph node tissue, taken from a patient treated with anti-PD-1 therapy. The chain is built from TRBV2 and TRBJ1-4; no reliable D call. This TCR was recovered from a female donor with metastatic renal cell carcinoma. CDR3 nucleotides: TGTGCCAGCAGTGACTCCGTTTGGGGAACTAATGAAAAACTGTTTTTT. Translation gives CASSDSVWGTNEKLFF.